This T cell receptor (beta chain) was recovered during a study of blood T cell repertoires in COVID-19. Study-wide background: The cDNA or gDNA used as material had been derived from T cells, B-cell-depleted T cells, or PBMCs.

Recovered status applied to Cohort 3 donors who had two consecutive negative PCRs. It also applied to those with clearance or with symptom resolution. Some clones are missing from TCRdb's copy, which holds only in-frame ones; the method was immunoSEQ multiplex PCR. This sample has about 150,000 clones, with roughly 88% found just once. Deletions cut 3 bases from V and 4 bases from J, with 18 bases between. Per germline, CDR1 MDHEN and CDR2 SYDVKM. This CDR3 region has 16 residues. The chain links TRBV28 to TRBJ1-1, with TRBD1 as a possible D gene (6 bases). Sequencing input: PBMCs or T cells enriched from blood (not recorded which). The sequence derives from a man aged 50-59 years who had recovered from COVID-19. CDR3: CASSFLGGVVGTEAFF. The CDR3, as DNA: TGTGCCAGCAGTTTTTTAGGGGGGGTTGTGGGCACTGAAGCTTTCTTT. Full variable domain (rest looked up from reference TRBV28 and TRBJ1-1): DVKVTQSSRYLVKRTGEKVFLECVQDMDHENMFWYRQDPGLGLRLIYFSYDVKMKEKGDIPEGYSVSREKKERFSLILESASTNQTSMYLCASSFLGGVVGTEAFFGQGTRLTVV.